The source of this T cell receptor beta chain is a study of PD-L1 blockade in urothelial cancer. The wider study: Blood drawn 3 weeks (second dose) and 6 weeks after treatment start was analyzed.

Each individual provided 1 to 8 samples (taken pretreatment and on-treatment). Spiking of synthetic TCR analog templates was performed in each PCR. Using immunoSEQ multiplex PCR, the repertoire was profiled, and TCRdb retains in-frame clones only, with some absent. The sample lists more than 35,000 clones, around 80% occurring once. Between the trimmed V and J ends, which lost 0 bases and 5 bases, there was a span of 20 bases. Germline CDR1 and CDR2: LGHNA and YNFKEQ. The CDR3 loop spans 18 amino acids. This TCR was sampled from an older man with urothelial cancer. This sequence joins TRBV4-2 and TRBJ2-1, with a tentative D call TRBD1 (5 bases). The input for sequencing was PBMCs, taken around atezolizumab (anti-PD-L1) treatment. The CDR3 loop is CASSQEVQGDTLNNEQFF. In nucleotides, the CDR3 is TGTGCCAGCAGCCAAGAAGTGCAAGGGGATACCCTGAACAATGAGCAGTTCTTC.